This passage covers 12 T cell receptor beta chains from one sample sequenced in a study of T-cell reconstitution after alpha-beta-depleted transplantation in children. TCRbeta library construction was performed incorporating unique molecular identifiers. TCRdb redid the calling of the PCR reads with MiXCR, one entry per CDR3 protein. This table holds almost 500,000 distinct CDR3 sequences, under 15% found once. Sequenced here: PBMCs from the stem cell graft donor, sampled from the stem cell graft. These receptors were obtained from a human donor who donated a stem cell graft to a child with combined immunodeficiency.

This clonotype was recorded many times. The chain is built from TRBV6-6 and TRBJ2-7; D uncertain. Per germline, CDR1 MNHNY and CDR2 SVGAGI (reference sequence). Trimming took off 4 bases at V and 6 bases at J, with 13 bases between the two ends. The CDR3 is made up of 13 amino acids. The CDR3 DNA sequence: TGTGCCAGCAGTTTTTTATCTCTAACCGAGCAGTACTTC. This encodes CASSFLSLTEQYF.

This clonotype was picked up many times. This chain joins TRBV11-1 and TRBJ2-2; perhaps TRBD1 as D (5 bases). V was cut by 8 bases and J by 1 base, with 11 bases left in between. Germline V gene lookup returns CDR1 SGHAT and CDR2 FQDESV (reference sequence). The CDR3 has 14 amino acids. In DNA form, the CDR3 reads TGTGCCAGCTCTGTTGACAGGAACACCGGGGAGCTGTTTTTT. Its protein is CASSVDRNTGELFF.

This clonotype appeared a single time. The rearrangement joins TRBV20-1 to TRBJ2-7; TRBD1 agrees at 7 bases. V lost 6 bases to trimming and J lost 3 bases; unmatched junction nucleotides: 5. The CDR3 loop spans 12 amino acids. CDR1 DFQATT and CDR2 SNEGSKA come from the germline V gene (reference sequence). CDR3 sequence (DNA): TGCAGTGCCCGCCGGGACAGCTACGAGCAGTACTTC. It specifies CSARRDSYEQYF.

This clonotype was seen only once. A much larger clone differs by one base, so this may be a read error. The chain couples TRBV28 to TRBJ2-4; the match to TRBD2 covers 10 bases. The CDR3 totals 14 residues. Looked up from germline, CDR1 is MDHEN and CDR2 is SYDVKM. CDR3 protein: CAISLLLAGDIQYF. CDR3 bases: TGTGCCATCAGTTTATTGCTAGCGGGGGACATTCAGTACTTC.

This clonotype was picked up a small number of times. The V and J genes are TRBV5-1 and TRBJ1-2; D remains unclear. Trimming took 4 bases from V and 2 from J, leaving 15 bases between them. Germline CDR1 is SGHRS and CDR2 is YFSETQ. The CDR3 covers 15 residues. CDR3 in DNA: TGCGCCAGCAGCCCATTAACTACCGGGAACTATGGCTACACCTTC. Its protein product is CASSPLTTGNYGYTF.

This clonotype was counted a few times. This rearrangement joins TRBV29-1 to TRBJ2-3; TRBD1 aligns across 10 bases. This CDR3 spans 15 amino acids. From germline, CDR1 is SQVTM and CDR2 ANQGSEA. V lost 5 bases, J lost 8 bases, and 13 bases stayed unmatched. The CDR3 is CSVSRQGAKTGTQYF. CDR3 DNA: TGCAGCGTTTCTCGACAGGGGGCCAAAACGGGTACGCAGTATTTT.

This clonotype was detected ten times or more. The CDR3: CASSYEGASTDTQYF. CDR3 DNA: TGTGCCAGCAGTTATGAGGGGGCAAGCACAGATACGCAGTATTTT. The J gene is TRBJ2-3, the V gene TRBV6-5; 7 positions match TRBD1. CDR1 is MNHEY, CDR2 SVGAGI, per germline. The J segment lost 0 bases and the V segment lost 3 bases, leaving 3 bases of the junction unmatched. The CDR3 spans 15 residues.

This clonotype was observed a handful of times. J is TRBJ2-7 and V is TRBV5-1, with 8 positions matching TRBD1. Germline V gene data show CDR1 as SGHRS and CDR2 as YFSETQ. CDR3 length equals 13 residues. V shed 2 bases, J shed 6 bases, and the junction held 4 bases outside the gene matches. In DNA form, the CDR3 reads TGCGCCAGCAGCTTACCAGGGGGCAGCGAGCAGTACTTC. This codes for CASSLPGGSEQYF.

This sequence joins TRBV7-8 and TRBJ2-5; TRBD2 matches at 10 bases. Germline loops: CDR1 SGHVS, CDR2 FQNEAQ. This CDR3 is 16 amino acids long. The J segment lost 1 base and the V segment lost 4 bases, leaving 6 bases of the junction unmatched. CDR3 loop: CASSYFSGGSQETQYF. Written as DNA, the CDR3 is TGTGCCAGCAGCTATTTTAGCGGGGGGTCCCAAGAGACCCAGTACTTC.

The chain recombines TRBV2 with TRBJ1-4; D gene ambiguous. V was cut by 2 bases and J by 8 bases, with 3 bases left in between. Germline CDR1 reads SNHLY; CDR2 reads FYNNEI. This CDR3 region has 11 residues. CDR3 coding DNA: TGTGCCAGCAGTGAATTCGAAAAACTGTTTTTT. Translated, it gives CASSEFEKLFF.

This clonotype was seen a few times. The chain couples TRBV5-1 to TRBJ2-2; D remains ambiguous. V was pared by 4 bases and J by 2 bases, with 12 bases between. CDR3 length: 15 residues. Germline assignment: CDR1 SGHRS and CDR2 YFSETQ. The CDR3 sequence: CASSPGVVNTGELFF. CDR3 coding DNA: TGCGCCAGCAGCCCTGGAGTGGTCAACACCGGGGAGCTGTTTTTT.

The rearrangement joins TRBV24-1 to TRBJ2-1, with 7 positions matching TRBD1. The germline V gene has CDR1 KGHDR and CDR2 SFDVKD. J was trimmed by 7 bases and V by 3 bases; bases with no gene match: 11. The CDR3 totals 16 residues. CDR3 region: CATSDKGAGVENEQFF. CDR3 in DNA: TGTGCCACCAGTGATAAGGGGGCAGGGGTGGAAAATGAGCAGTTCTTC.